This T cell receptor beta chain is from a study of CD8 T cells in ankylosing spondylitis. The CDR3 extends over 14 amino acids. The V gene's germline CDR1 is SGHTA and CDR2 FQGNSA. V was clipped by 3 bases and J by 5 bases; unmatched bases: 5. A single record per CDR3 protein comes from TCRdb applying MiXCR to the 5' RACE reads. The sample has 200,000 or so distinct CDR3 sequences, 10% to 15% seen once; the top ten hold 9.5% to 12%. This clonotype was seen more than once but under ten times. The chain employs TRBV7-2 and TRBJ2-7, with 9 nucleotides matching TRBD2. What was sequenced was blood, either unsorted or a sorted T cell fraction (not recorded which). This receptor was identified in a female donor with ankylosing spondylitis or in good health (not recorded which). CDR3 bases: TGTGCCAGCAGCTTCGGACTAGCGTCCAACGAGCAGTACTTC. As protein: CASSFGLASNEQYF. Using reference TRBV7-2 and TRBJ2-7 for the parts outside the CDR3, the full variable domain is GAGVSQSPSNKVTEKGKDVELRCDPISGHTALYWYRQSLGQGLEFLIYFQGNSAPDKSGLPSDRFSAERTGGSVSTLTIQRTQQEDSAVYLCASSFGLASNEQYFGPGTRLTVT.